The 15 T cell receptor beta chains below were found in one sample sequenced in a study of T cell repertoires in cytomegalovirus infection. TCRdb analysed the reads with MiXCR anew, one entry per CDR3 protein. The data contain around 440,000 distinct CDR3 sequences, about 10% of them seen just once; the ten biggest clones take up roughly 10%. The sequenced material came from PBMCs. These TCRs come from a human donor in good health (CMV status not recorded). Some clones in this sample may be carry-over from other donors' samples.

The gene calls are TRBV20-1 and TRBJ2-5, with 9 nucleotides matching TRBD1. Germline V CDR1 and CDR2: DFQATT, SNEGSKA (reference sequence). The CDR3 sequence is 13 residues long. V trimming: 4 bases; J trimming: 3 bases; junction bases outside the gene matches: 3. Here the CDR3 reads CSAITGGEETQYF. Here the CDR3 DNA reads TGCAGTGCTATAACAGGGGGCGAAGAGACCCAGTACTTC.

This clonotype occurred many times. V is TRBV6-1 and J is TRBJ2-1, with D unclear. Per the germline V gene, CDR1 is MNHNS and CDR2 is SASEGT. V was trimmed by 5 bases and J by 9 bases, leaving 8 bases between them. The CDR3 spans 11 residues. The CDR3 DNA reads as TGTGCCAGCAGTAGACGTGGTGAGCAGTTCTTC. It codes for CASSRRGEQFF.

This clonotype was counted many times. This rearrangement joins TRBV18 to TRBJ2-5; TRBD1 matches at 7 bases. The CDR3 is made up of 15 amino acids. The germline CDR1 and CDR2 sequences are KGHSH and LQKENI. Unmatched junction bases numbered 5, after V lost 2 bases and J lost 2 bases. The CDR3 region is CASSPMAGGQETQYF. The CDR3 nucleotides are TGTGCCAGCTCACCAATGGCAGGGGGTCAAGAGACCCAGTACTTC.

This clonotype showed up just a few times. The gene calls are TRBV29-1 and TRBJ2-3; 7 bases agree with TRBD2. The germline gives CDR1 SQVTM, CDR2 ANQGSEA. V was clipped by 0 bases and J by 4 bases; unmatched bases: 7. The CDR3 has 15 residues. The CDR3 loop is CSVEDQGGSADTQYF. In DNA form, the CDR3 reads TGCAGCGTTGAAGATCAGGGAGGGTCTGCAGATACGCAGTATTTT.

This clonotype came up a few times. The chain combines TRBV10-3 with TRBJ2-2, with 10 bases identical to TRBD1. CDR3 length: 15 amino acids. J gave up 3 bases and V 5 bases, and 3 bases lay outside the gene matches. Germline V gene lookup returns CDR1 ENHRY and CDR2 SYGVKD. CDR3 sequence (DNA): TGTGCCATCAGTACCGGGACAGGGGACACCGGGGAGCTGTTTTTT. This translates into CAISTGTGDTGELFF.

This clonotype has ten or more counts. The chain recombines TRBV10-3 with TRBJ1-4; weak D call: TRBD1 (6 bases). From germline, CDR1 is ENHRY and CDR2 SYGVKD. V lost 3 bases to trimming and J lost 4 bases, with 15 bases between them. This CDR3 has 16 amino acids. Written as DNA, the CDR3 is TGTGCCATCAGTGATCCATCGGGGGGCAATAATGAAAAACTGTTTTTT. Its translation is CAISDPSGGNNEKLFF.

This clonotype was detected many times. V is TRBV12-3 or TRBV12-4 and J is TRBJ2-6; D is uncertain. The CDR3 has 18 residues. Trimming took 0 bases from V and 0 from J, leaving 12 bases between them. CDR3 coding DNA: TGTGCCAGCAGTTTAGCGCCCTCTACCCTCTCTGGGGCCAACGTCCTGACTTTC. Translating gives CASSLAPSTLSGANVLTF.

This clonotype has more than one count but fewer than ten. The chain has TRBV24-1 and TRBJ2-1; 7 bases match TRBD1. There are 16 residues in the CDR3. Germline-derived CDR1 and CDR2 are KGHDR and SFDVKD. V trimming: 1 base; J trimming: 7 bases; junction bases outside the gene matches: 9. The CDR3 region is CATSDFNQGVRNEQFF. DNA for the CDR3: TGTGCCACCAGTGATTTCAACCAGGGGGTCAGGAATGAGCAGTTCTTC.

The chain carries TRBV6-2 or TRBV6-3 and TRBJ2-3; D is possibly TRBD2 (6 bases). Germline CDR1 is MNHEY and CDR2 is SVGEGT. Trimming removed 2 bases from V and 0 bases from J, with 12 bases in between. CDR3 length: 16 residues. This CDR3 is CASSYDQRASTDTQYF. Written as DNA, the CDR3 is TGTGCCAGCAGTTACGACCAGCGGGCAAGCACAGATACGCAGTATTTT.

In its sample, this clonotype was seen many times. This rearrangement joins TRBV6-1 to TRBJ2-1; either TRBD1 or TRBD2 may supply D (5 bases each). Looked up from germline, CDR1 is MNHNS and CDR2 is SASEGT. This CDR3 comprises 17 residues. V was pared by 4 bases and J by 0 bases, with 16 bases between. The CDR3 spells CASSGRGVSFSYNEQFF. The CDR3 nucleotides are TGTGCCAGCAGTGGTCGAGGGGTTTCCTTCTCCTACAATGAGCAGTTCTTC.

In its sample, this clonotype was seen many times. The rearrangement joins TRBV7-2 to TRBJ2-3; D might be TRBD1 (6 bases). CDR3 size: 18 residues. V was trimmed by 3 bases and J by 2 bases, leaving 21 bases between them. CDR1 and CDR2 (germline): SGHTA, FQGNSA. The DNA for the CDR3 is TGTGCCAGCAGCTTGCGGTGGGCAGGGGCCTCTTACACAGATACGCAGTATTTT. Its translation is CASSLRWAGASYTDTQYF.

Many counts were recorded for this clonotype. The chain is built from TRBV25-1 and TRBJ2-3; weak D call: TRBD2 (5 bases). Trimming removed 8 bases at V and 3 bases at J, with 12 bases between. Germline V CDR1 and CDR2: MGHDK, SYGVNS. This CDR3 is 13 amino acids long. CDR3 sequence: CASSPDLTDTQYF. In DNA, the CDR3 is TGTGCCAGCTCGCCGGACTTAACAGATACGCAGTATTTT.

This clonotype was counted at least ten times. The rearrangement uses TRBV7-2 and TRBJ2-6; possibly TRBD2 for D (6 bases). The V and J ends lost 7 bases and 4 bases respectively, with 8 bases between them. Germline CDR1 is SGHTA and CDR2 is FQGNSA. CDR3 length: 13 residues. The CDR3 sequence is CASTGGGANVLTF. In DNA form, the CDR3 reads TGTGCCAGCACTGGGGGGGGGGCCAACGTCCTGACTTTC.

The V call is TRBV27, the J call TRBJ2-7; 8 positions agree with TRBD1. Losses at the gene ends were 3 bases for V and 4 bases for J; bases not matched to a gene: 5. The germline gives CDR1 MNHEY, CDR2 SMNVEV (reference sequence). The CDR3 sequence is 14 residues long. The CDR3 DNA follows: TGTGCCAGCAGTTTGGTCCGACAGGGGTACGAGCAGTACTTC. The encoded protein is CASSLVRQGYEQYF.

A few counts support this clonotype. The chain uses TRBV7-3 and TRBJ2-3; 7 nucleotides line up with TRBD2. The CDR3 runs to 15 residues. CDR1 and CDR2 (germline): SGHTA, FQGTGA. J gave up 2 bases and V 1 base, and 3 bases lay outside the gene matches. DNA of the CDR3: TGTGCCAGCAGCTTAAGTGGGGGGGACACAGATACGCAGTATTTT. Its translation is CASSLSGGDTDTQYF.